The TCR beta chain under discussion was sequenced for a study of T-cell reconstitution after alpha-beta-depleted transplantation in children. This clonotype has at least ten counts. The authors prepared the TCRbeta library with unique molecular identifiers. Via MiXCR, TCRdb re-called the PCR reads, giving one row per CDR3 protein. The data hold around 600,000 distinct CDR3 sequences, with approximately 17% observed a single time. The receptor was derived from a human donor who donated a stem cell graft to a child with acute myeloid leukemia. Sequences were derived from PBMCs from the stem cell graft donor, sampled from the stem cell graft.

The CDR3 DNA follows: TGTGCCAGCAGCTTAACAACAGGGGAGGCTAATGGCTACACCTTC. Its protein is CASSLTTGEANGYTF. V and J are TRBV5-5 and TRBJ1-2, with 7 nucleotides matching TRBD1. The CDR3 runs 15 residues. With V trimmed by 2 bases and J by 6 bases, 10 bases remained unmatched. Germline CDR1 and CDR2: SGHKS and YYEKEE (reference sequence). Supplemented by reference TRBV5-5 and TRBJ1-2, the full variable domain reads DAGVTQSPTHLIKTRGQQVTLRCSPISGHKSVSWYQQVLGQGPQFIFQYYEKEERGRGNFPDRFSARQFPNYSSELNVNALLLGDSALYLCASSLTTGEANGYTFGSGTRLTVV.